The present TCR beta chain was sequenced within a study of blood T cell repertoires in COVID-19. About the study: Acute and convalescent COVID-19 samples came from the United States, Italy and Spain. Sources were T cells, B-cell-depleted T cells, or PBMCs; the material itself was cDNA or gDNA.

The CDR3 is 17 amino acids. The authors' processing: The authors estimated nucleated cell counts from reference gene primer amplification. This table comes from immunoSEQ multiplex PCR, and its TCRdb copy is limited to in-frame clones, with some not included. From that table come the V and J calls and clone size; the DNA was used to work out D and trimming. The profile covers about 350,000 clones, with 85% to 90% appearing a single time and 1% taken by the ten largest. The chain recombines TRBV12-2 with TRBJ2-7; the table's TRBD2 call for D was not verified on the DNA. TRBV12-2 corresponds to a pseudogene. The sample taken for sequencing was PBMCs or T cells enriched from blood (not recorded which). This receptor was taken from a young woman who had been exposed to COVID-19. CDR3 in DNA: TGTGCAAGTCGCTTAGGATACACTAGCGGTTCTTCCTACGAGCAGTACTTC. Residues: CASRLGYTSGSSYEQYF.